This T cell receptor beta chain emerged from a study of naive and memory T cell subsets (dated by TCRdb to the late 2010s). A note on the overall study: According to the figure summarizing the samples, there were some 10 blood donors, 7 tuberculin skin test biopsies and 3 saline control biopsies. PCR2 was typically run as a SYBR Green qPCR and stopped at a set threshold, although low-input samples could use end-point PCR of around 6 cycles instead.

The study reported a robust and sensitive protocol to amplify, sequence and analyze TCRs, based on 3' ligation of a UMI-containing oligonucleotide to TCR cDNA. For whole blood analysis, approximately 2.4 ml of peripheral blood was collected from healthy adult volunteers into Tempus tubes, and RNA was extracted following the manufacturer's instructions. Total RNA was treated with RQ1 DNase, without cell sorting, prior to reverse transcription, with an input of about 1 to 1000 ng being targeted. Skin biopsy and whole blood libraries were made to test pipeline robustness in samples where T cells form a minority population. The CDR3 runs 13 residues from the cysteine to the phenylalanine. The retained sequence is limited to the CDR3, 39 bases, with the frame set at the first base. Trimming removed 1 base from V and 4 bases from J, leaving 10 bases between the germline ends. Based on the germline V gene (reference sequence), the CDR1 and CDR2 sequences are GTSNPN and SVGIG.

The library relied on 5' RACE. The ligated cDNA was amplified in four rounds of PCR with nested alpha and beta constant region primers together with the SP2 primer. TCR RNA was reverse transcribed with SuperScript IV using alpha and beta constant region primers for the blood and skin samples. Using T4 RNA ligase 1, an oligonucleotide carrying both the Illumina SP2 primer and a UMI was ligated onto the 3' end of the cDNA. To prevent hairpin formation, the 12-nucleotide UMI was made up of two random hexamers with an eight-base spacer between them. TCR alpha and beta chain libraries were processed separately from the second PCR onward, with dual indexing for multiplexing. After pooling, the indexed libraries were analyzed by capillary electrophoresis and sequenced on either an Illumina MiSeq or NextSeq. To boost base diversity and improve cluster recognition, PhiX DNA at 5-7% was spiked into the libraries. As for how the authors treated the data: Demultiplexor pulled UMIs out of read 2, joined the UMIs with the TCR sequence from read 1, and separated reads according to sample indices. V and J genes and V-J junctions were identified by Decombinator, and each TCR was assigned a five-part identifier that included V and J deletions. Collapsinator relied on UMIs to correct both sequencing errors and PCR amplification heterogeneity, producing a UMI-based abundance for each TCR. CDR3Translator converted identifiers to nucleotide sequence, translated to amino acids, and extracted CDR3 regions using terminal motifs. After normalization to the amount of input RNA, the error-corrected alpha and beta TCR counts from blood and from skin were compared. Clones were called with MiXCR by TCRdb after fastp trimmed the public reads at Q25, and only in-frame beta chains were retained. Duplicate CDR3 protein sequences are folded into a single record with the most common DNA and genes. These V and J calls originate from TCRdb's pipeline instead of the authors' own analysis. The sample table contains about 57,000 distinct CDR3 sequences; only one count was recorded for more than 7.5% of them. About 8.9% of the sample comes from the top ten.

Overall results and qualifications from the work: The potential sensitivity of the RNA-based method to TCR transcript changes with T cell activation and differentiation was acknowledged.

As to this clonotype: It lacks a known antigen. Per-base quality was not reported, and no clone a single base away is much larger than it.

This receptor was taken from a female donor in good health. The chain links TRBV30 with TRBJ2-5; the D segment is perhaps TRBD1 or TRBD2, each sharing 5 matched bases. The CDR3 loop reads CAWSGGVRETQYF. The nucleotides are TGTGCCTGGAGTGGAGGGGTCCGAGAGACCCAGTACTTC.